The 11 T cell receptor beta chains presented below share a single source sample, sequenced in a study of T cell repertoires in cytomegalovirus infection. MiXCR was run by TCRdb on the reads, yielding one entry per CDR3 protein. This sample has a few hundred thousand distinct CDR3 sequences; just under 30% occur once, and the top ten carry over 15%. No cognate antigen is known for these TCRs. The sample here was cultured PBMCs, taken from culture after CMV antigen stimulation. The origin of the receptors is a human donor in good health (CMV status not recorded). Some clones in this sample may be carry-over from other donors' samples.

This chain links TRBV29-1 with TRBJ2-5; D not certain. CDR3 length equals 14 residues. CDR1 SQVTM and CDR2 ANQGSEA come from the germline V gene. V lost 6 bases and J lost 5, with 19 bases in between. The DNA of the CDR3 is TGCAGCGTCGGCCGACGCCTGGAGAGGGAGACCCAGTACTTC. Its protein product is CSVGRRLERETQYF.

Written as DNA, the CDR3 is TGTGCCAGCAGTTCAAACCGCGGGAGCTCTGGGGCCAACGTCCTGACTTTC. This gives the protein CASSSNRGSSGANVLTF. The genes are TRBV12-3 or TRBV12-4 and TRBJ2-6; TRBD2 matches 7 bases. V lost 4 bases to trimming and J lost 0 bases; unmatched junction nucleotides: 6. This CDR3 region has 17 residues.

The chain carries TRBV6-1 and TRBJ1-5; D is undetermined. V gave up 1 base and J gave up 11 bases, with 9 bases separating them. The CDR3 length is 12 residues. Looked up from germline, CDR1 is MNHNS and CDR2 is SASEGT. CDR3 nucleotide sequence: TGTGCCAGCAGTGAAGGCCCGGAAGCCCAGCATTTT. Protein: CASSEGPEAQHF.

This clonotype was counted a single time. V and J are TRBV20-1 and TRBJ2-5; TRBD1 might be the D (6 bases). Germline loops: CDR1 DFQATT, CDR2 SNEGSKA (reference sequence). Trimming took 0 bases from V and 5 from J, leaving 13 bases between them. This CDR3 region has 14 residues. The CDR3 is CSARDPQGWETQYF. For the CDR3, the DNA is TGCAGTGCTAGAGACCCACAGGGTTGGGAGACCCAGTACTTC.

This clonotype has more than one count but fewer than ten. The chain recombines TRBV12-3 or TRBV12-4 with TRBJ2-5; D is unclear. CDR3 length: 13 residues. The V and J ends lost 7 bases and 2 bases respectively, with 11 bases between them. The CDR3 nucleotides are TGTGCCAGCACTCCGACTGGGCAAGAGACCCAGTACTTC. Translation: CASTPTGQETQYF.

This clonotype was detected a few times. The genes are TRBV27 and TRBJ2-1; the match to TRBD1 covers 7 bases. Germline-derived CDR1 and CDR2 are MNHEY and SMNVEV (reference sequence). Trimming cost V 1 base and J 6 bases; bases outside gene matches: 3. The CDR3 runs to 14 residues. The DNA for the CDR3 is TGTGCCAGCAGTTTATTGAGGACAGGCAATGAGCAGTTCTTC. Its protein is CASSLLRTGNEQFF.

This clonotype showed up just a few times. The CDR3: CASSRTGGMVPLHF. CDR3 DNA sequence: TGTGCCAGCAGTAGGACAGGGGGCATGGTACCCCTCCACTTT. The V gene is TRBV6-6, the J gene TRBJ1-6, with TRBD1 matching over 11 bases. Germline CDR1 is MNHNY and CDR2 is SVGAGI (reference sequence). This CDR3 spans 14 amino acids. The ends lost 5 bases at V and 12 bases at J; junction bases unmatched: 6.

This clonotype was seen many times. The rearrangement uses TRBV5-4 and TRBJ1-2, with 12 nucleotides matching TRBD1. In germline, CDR1 is SGHNT, CDR2 YYREEE (reference sequence). The CDR3 covers 16 residues. Trimming took 3 bases from V and 7 from J; bases not matched to a gene: 10. CDR3 residues: CASSSQGDRGLAGYTF. Written as DNA, the CDR3 is TGTGCCAGCAGCTCCCAGGGGGACAGGGGGCTGGCTGGCTACACCTTC. Drawing the rest from reference TRBV5-4 and TRBJ1-2, the complete variable domain is ETGVTQSPTHLIKTRGQQVTLRCSSQSGHNTVSWYQQALGQGPQFIFQYYREEENGRGNFPPRFSGLQFPNYSSELNVNALELDDSALYLCASSSQGDRGLAGYTFGSGTRLTVV.

In its sample, this clonotype was seen many times. Written as DNA, the CDR3 is TGTGCCACCAGCCGGGCCGGGGGCTACGAGCAGTACTTC. Protein product: CATSRAGGYEQYF. The rearrangement uses TRBV6-1 and TRBJ2-7, with D tentatively TRBD2 (6 bases). This CDR3 region has 13 residues. Germline CDR1 and CDR2: MNHNS and SASEGT. The V end lost 10 bases, the J end lost 3 bases, and 16 bases lay between the germline ends.

Only a few counts were recorded for this clonotype. This sequence joins TRBV11-2 and TRBJ1-2; D not resolved. V shed 0 bases and J shed 4 bases, with 6 bases lying between them. Germline V gives CDR1 SGHAT, CDR2 FQNNGV. The CDR3 length is 13 residues. The CDR3 here is CASSLDRRYGYTF. CDR3 bases: TGTGCCAGCAGCTTAGATCGTCGCTATGGCTACACCTTC. The variable domain in full, with the rest retrieved from reference TRBV11-2 and TRBJ1-2, is EAGVAQSPRYKIIEKRQSVAFWCNPISGHATLYWYQQILGQGPKLLIQFQNNGVVDDSQLPKDRFSAERLKGVDSTLKIQPAKLEDSAVYLCASSLDRRYGYTFGSGTRLTVV.

This clonotype has ten or more counts. CDR3 protein: CASSSSVHEQFF. The CDR3 DNA is TGTGCCAGCAGCTCAAGCGTCCATGAGCAGTTCTTC. This chain connects TRBV7-2 to TRBJ2-1; D unclear. Trimming removed 4 bases from V and 8 bases from J, with 9 bases in between. The length of the CDR3 is 12 residues. CDR1 is SGHTA, CDR2 FQGNSA, per germline.